The 21 T cell receptor beta chains below come from one sample, sequenced in a study of long-term antiretroviral therapy in people with HIV. With survey level as its setting, the immunoSEQ assay was v3.0. The repertoire was sequenced with immunoSEQ multiplex PCR; TCRdb's copy has only in-frame clones and lacks some. The sample carries tens of thousands of clones, approximately 86% recorded once. The source was unsorted PBMCs, collected more than 4.3 years after starting antiretroviral therapy. The source of these receptors is a man aged 25 to 45 with HIV.

This clone was recorded once. V is TRBV4-1 and J is TRBJ1-4; no firm D call. The length of the CDR3 is 15 residues. Trimming took 5 bases from V and 2 from J, leaving 12 bases between them. CDR1 MGHRA and CDR2 YSYEKL come from the germline V gene. The CDR3 here is CASSYQISTNEKLFF. The CDR3 DNA reads as TGCGCCAGCAGCTATCAGATCAGCACTAATGAAAAACTGTTTTTT.

This chain links TRBV6-6 with TRBJ2-5, with 7 positions matching TRBD1. This CDR3 has 13 amino acids. J was trimmed by 2 bases and V by 7 bases; bases with no gene match: 4. CDR1 and CDR2 from the germline V gene are MNHNY and SVGAGI (reference sequence). DNA of the CDR3: TGTGCCAGCACCAAGGGACAGCAAGAGACCCAGTACTTC. It is translated as CASTKGQQETQYF.

The rearrangement joins TRBV2 to TRBJ1-6; D gene uncertain. Per the germline V gene, CDR1 is SNHLY and CDR2 is FYNNEI. This CDR3 comprises 13 residues. V lost 7 bases, J lost 0 bases, and 4 bases lay in between. CDR3 nucleotide sequence: TGTGCCAGCATGAGCTCCTATAATTCACCCCTCCACTTT. It yields the protein CASMSSYNSPLHF.

The rearrangement links TRBV27 to TRBJ2-6; D gene unclear. Trimming cost V 2 bases and J 1 base, with 6 bases left between them. The CDR3 covers 15 residues. Germline V gives CDR1 MNHEY, CDR2 SMNVEV (reference sequence). The CDR3 region has the DNA TGTGCCAGCAGTTTACGCTTTTCTGGGGCCAACGTCCTGACTTTC. As protein: CASSLRFSGANVLTF.

V and J are TRBV21-1 and TRBJ2-1; the table's TRBD2 call for D was not verified on the DNA. TRBV21-1 is classified as a pseudogene. This CDR3 has 16 residues. In DNA form, the CDR3 reads TGTGCCAGCAGGTCCGAAACCCAGATCCCCTTGGAGGAGCAGTTCTTC. Translation gives CASRSETQIPLEEQFF.

The rearrangement uses TRBV28 and TRBJ2-7; 7 positions match TRBD2. Unmatched junction bases numbered 12, after V lost 6 bases and J lost 4 bases. The germline V gene encodes CDR1 MDHEN and CDR2 SYDVKM. The CDR3 is 15 amino acids. CDR3 in amino acids: CASRGYGTIEYEQYF. The CDR3 nucleotides read TGTGCCAGCAGGGGCTACGGGACTATCGAGTACGAGCAGTACTTC.

The genes are TRBV7-9 and TRBJ1-3, with TRBD1 as a possible D gene (6 bases). There are 16 residues in the CDR3. From germline, CDR1 is SEHNR and CDR2 FQNEAQ (reference sequence). Trimming removed 5 bases at V and 0 bases at J, with 14 bases between. CDR3 nucleotide sequence: TGTGCCAGCAGCCGTCTTATGGGGGCCTCTGGAAACACCATATATTTT. Protein product: CASSRLMGASGNTIYF.

The chain employs TRBV7-2 and TRBJ1-3, with TRBD1 as a possible D gene (5 bases). In germline, CDR1 is SGHTA, CDR2 FQGNSA. V lost 2 bases and J lost 0, with 11 bases in between. The CDR3 contains 16 residues. The CDR3 loop reads CASSLHGGLSGNTIYF. For the CDR3, the DNA is TGTGCCAGCAGCTTACATGGGGGACTCTCTGGAAACACCATATATTTT.

The chain is built from TRBV5-1 and TRBJ2-6; 7 bases line up with TRBD2. The CDR3 totals 21 residues. Trimming at V came to 0 bases and at J to 2 bases, leaving 17 bases not matched to a gene. Germline-derived CDR1 and CDR2 are SGHRS and YFSETQ. The CDR3 DNA is TGCGCCAGCAGCTTGGTCCGGGGGGAACGGCAGTCATCTCCTGGGGCCAACGTCCTGACTTTC. Translating it yields CASSLVRGERQSSPGANVLTF. Full variable domain (rest looked up from reference TRBV5-1 and TRBJ2-6): KAGVTQTPRYLIKTRGQQVTLSCSPISGHRSVSWYQQTPGQGLQFLFEYFSETQRNKGNFPGRFSGRQFSNSRSEMNVSTLELGDSALYLCASSLVRGERQSSPGANVLTFGAGSRLTVL.

This sequence joins TRBV7-3 and TRBJ1-1; maybe TRBD1 (5 bases). The germline V gene has CDR1 SGHTA and CDR2 FQGTGA. V lost 5 bases and J lost 0, with 10 bases in between. This CDR3 has 14 amino acids. The CDR3 nucleotides are TGTGCCAGCAGCCCCGACAGCGTGAACACTGAAGCTTTCTTT. Protein sequence: CASSPDSVNTEAFF.

V and J are TRBV29-1 and TRBJ2-7; tentatively, D is TRBD1 (6 bases). The CDR3 is 13 residues long. From germline, CDR1 is SQVTM and CDR2 ANQGSEA. V lost 5 bases, J lost 4 bases, and 15 bases lay in between. The CDR3 is CSVRTVLGYEQYF. The CDR3 bases are TGCAGCGTTAGGACAGTTCTGGGTTACGAGCAGTACTTC.

The CDR3 loop is CAGDTQVAQYF. For the CDR3, the DNA is TGTGCCGGGGACACCCAAGTGGCCCAGTACTTC. The V call is TRBV30, the J call TRBJ2-5, with D possibly matching TRBD1 (6 bases). V was clipped by 8 bases and J by 9 bases, with 16 bases between them. There are 11 residues in the CDR3. Per the germline V gene, CDR1 is GTSNPN and CDR2 is SVGIG (reference sequence).

This chain links TRBV29-1 with TRBJ2-5, with a tentative D call TRBD1 (5 bases). The CDR3 loop spans 12 amino acids. V shed 3 bases and J shed 4 bases, with 9 bases lying between them. Looked up from germline, CDR1 is SQVTM and CDR2 is ANQGSEA. The CDR3 sequence: CSVDRARETQYF. CDR3 sequence (DNA): TGCAGCGTTGACAGGGCGCGAGAGACCCAGTACTTC.

The genes are TRBV7-2 and TRBJ2-3; D is unclear. Per the germline V gene, CDR1 is SGHTA and CDR2 is FQGNSA. Trimming pared 1 base from V and 4 bases from J, leaving 3 bases between. The CDR3 contains 12 residues. This CDR3 is CASSLDADTQYF. DNA of the CDR3: TGTGCCAGCAGCTTAGACGCAGATACGCAGTATTTT.

The rearrangement links TRBV28 to TRBJ2-1; TRBD2 matches 9 bases. CDR1 and CDR2 (germline): MDHEN, SYDVKM. The junction had 9 bases not matched to a gene; V was cut back by 8 bases and J by 7 bases. The CDR3 is 14 amino acids. The CDR3, as DNA: TGTGCCAGCTTACCGGGACTAGCCACGAATGAGCAGTTCTTC. Amino acid sequence: CASLPGLATNEQFF.

The chain employs TRBV7-3 and TRBJ2-1; 11 bases map to TRBD2. Losses at the gene ends were 5 bases for V and 6 bases for J; bases not matched to a gene: 6. Germline V gene data show CDR1 as SGHTA and CDR2 as FQGTGA. This CDR3 comprises 15 residues. The CDR3 sequence is CASSARTSGRNEQFF. CDR3 nucleotide sequence: TGTGCCAGCAGCGCCAGGACTAGCGGGCGCAATGAGCAGTTCTTC.

The chain uses TRBV7-3 and TRBJ2-5; a possible D gene is TRBD2 (7 bases). The germline V gene encodes CDR1 SGHTA and CDR2 FQGTGA. CDR3 size: 16 residues. Trimming left V 2 bases short and J 4 bases short, with 17 bases between. DNA of the CDR3: TGTGCCAGCAGCTTAGGGTTGACTAGGGGGGGAGAGACCCAGTACTTC. It codes for CASSLGLTRGGETQYF.

The V call is TRBV4-3, the J call TRBJ1-1, with 7 bases fitting TRBD1. Trimming removed 5 bases from V and 0 bases from J; junction bases left unmatched: 9. This CDR3 is built from 16 residues. Germline CDR1 LGHNA, CDR2 YSLEER. CDR3 DNA sequence: TGCGCCAGCAGCTACCTTCCCGGGACAGTGAACACTGAAGCTTTCTTT. Its protein is CASSYLPGTVNTEAFF.

The CDR3 nucleotides read TGTGCCAGCAGCTTATTGCTATACAATGAGCAGTTCTTC. Translation gives CASSLLLYNEQFF. This rearrangement joins TRBV7-9 to TRBJ2-1, with D unresolved. The CDR3 has 13 amino acids. Trimming removed 2 bases from V and 4 bases from J, with 6 bases in between. From germline, CDR1 is SEHNR and CDR2 FQNEAQ (reference sequence).

This clone was detected only a few times. The rearrangement links TRBV7-6 to TRBJ1-5; D unclear. V lost 1 base to trimming and J lost 3 bases, with 4 bases between them. CDR1 SGHVS and CDR2 FNYEAQ come from the germline V gene. The length of the CDR3 is 13 residues. The CDR3 DNA reads as TGTGCCAGCAGCTTAGGCGCCAATCAGCCCCAGCATTTT. It specifies CASSLGANQPQHF.

J is TRBJ1-1 and V is TRBV29-1; no clear D. Trimming stripped 3 bases from V and 5 bases from J, with 13 bases between. Germline assignment: CDR1 SQVTM and CDR2 ANQGSEA. The CDR3 runs 13 residues. The DNA of the CDR3 is TGCAGCGTTGATATCGGACTGGAAACTGAAGCTTTCTTT. It yields the protein CSVDIGLETEAFF.